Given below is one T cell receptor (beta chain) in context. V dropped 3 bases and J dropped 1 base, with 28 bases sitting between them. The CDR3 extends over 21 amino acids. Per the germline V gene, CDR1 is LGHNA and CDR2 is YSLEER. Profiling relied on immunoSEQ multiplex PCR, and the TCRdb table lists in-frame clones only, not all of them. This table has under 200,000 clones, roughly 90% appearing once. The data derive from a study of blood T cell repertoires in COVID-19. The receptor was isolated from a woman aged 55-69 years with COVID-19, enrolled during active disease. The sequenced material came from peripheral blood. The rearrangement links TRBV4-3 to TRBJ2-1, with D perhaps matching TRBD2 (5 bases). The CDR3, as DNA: TGCGCCAGCAGCCAGGAAGGAGGTAGGGAACAACTAGGTGGGTCCTACAATGAGCAGTTCTTC. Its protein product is CASSQEGGREQLGGSYNEQFF.